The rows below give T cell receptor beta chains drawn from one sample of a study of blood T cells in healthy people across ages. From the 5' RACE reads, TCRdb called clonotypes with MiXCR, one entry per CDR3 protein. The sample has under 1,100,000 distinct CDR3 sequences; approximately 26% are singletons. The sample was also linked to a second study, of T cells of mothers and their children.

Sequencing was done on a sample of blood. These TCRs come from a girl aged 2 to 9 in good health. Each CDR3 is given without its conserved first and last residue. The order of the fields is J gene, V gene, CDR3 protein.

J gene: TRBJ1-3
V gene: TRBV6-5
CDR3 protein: ASSYSGQGAFGNTIY

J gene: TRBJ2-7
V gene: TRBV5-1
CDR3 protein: ASSFSFRDRDTYEQY

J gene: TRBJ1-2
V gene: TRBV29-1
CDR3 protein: GVDGQGVPLGYT

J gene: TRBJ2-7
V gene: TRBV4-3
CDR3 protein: ASSQDRDYEQY

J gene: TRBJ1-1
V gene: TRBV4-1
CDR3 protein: ASSRLTGGDTEAF

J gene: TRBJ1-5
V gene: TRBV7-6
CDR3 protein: ASSLGAGANQPQH

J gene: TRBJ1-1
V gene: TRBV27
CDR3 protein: AREGYKNTEAF

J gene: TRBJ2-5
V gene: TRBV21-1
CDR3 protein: ASSKARWDRGLETQY

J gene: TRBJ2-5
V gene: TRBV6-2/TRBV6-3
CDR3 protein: ASKEADTLMETQY

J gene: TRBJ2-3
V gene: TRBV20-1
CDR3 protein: SAIAGVGDTQY

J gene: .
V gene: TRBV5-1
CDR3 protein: ASSLETSGAEQF

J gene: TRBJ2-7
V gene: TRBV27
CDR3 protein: ASSFWAFNRDPTYEQY

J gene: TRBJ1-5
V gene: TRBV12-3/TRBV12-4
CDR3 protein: ASSEDRGRWSNQPQH

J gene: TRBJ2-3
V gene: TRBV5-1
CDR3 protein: ASSPTPKASLDTQY

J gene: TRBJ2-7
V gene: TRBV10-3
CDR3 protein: AIISVPGGEQY

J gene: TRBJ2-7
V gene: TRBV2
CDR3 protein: ASSSPGTGDPYEQY

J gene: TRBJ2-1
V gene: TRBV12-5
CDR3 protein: ASGPPEGMNVWR

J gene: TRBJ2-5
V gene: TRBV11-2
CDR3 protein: ASSDPGQSNFLQETQY

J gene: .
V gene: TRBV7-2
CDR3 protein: ASSLESGKTQY

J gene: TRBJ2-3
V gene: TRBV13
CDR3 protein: ASSLEGRGGGARTDTQY

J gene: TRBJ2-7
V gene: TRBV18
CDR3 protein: ASSPRGGHEQY

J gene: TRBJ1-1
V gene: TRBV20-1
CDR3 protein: SARRTGENTEAF

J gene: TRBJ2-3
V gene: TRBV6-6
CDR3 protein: ASSMVGRPRTDTQY

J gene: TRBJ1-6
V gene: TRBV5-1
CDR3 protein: ASSFDREGVNSPLH

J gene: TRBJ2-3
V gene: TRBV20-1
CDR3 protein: SLAGASFTQY

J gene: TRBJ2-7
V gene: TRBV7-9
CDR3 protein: ASSSAGDEQY

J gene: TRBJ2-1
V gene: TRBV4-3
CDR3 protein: ASSQDASGGASEQF

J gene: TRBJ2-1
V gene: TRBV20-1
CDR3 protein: SAKPTSGGAGEQF

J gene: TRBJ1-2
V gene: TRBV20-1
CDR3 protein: SATVTGTGTYGYT

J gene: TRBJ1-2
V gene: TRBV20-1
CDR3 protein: SAKGGEDSYGYT

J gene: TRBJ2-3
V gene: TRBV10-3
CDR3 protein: AISKTGTSGTDTQY

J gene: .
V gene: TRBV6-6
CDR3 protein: ASSYTGTGGNEQY

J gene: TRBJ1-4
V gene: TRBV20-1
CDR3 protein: SAAFGVEKLF

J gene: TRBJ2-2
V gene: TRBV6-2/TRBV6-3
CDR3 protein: ASSPFLRGIEELF

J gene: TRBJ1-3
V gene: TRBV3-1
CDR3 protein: ASSSTDSGNTIY

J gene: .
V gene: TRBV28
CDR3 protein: ASSQTGFETQY

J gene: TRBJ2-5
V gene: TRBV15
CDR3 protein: ATSRNPLGNLQETQY